This TCR beta chain is from a study of T cells in Graves' hyperthyroidism and ophthalmopathy. Across the study: Peripheral blood was acquired at first diagnosis, ahead of any therapy whatsoever.

Sampled blood dates from first hyperthyroidism diagnosis, and it precedes any ophthalmopathy symptoms. PBMCs were sourced from less than 13 ml fresh peripheral blood. Germline V gene data show CDR1 as MDHEN and CDR2 as SYDVKM. V gave up 8 bases and J gave up 3 bases, with 8 bases separating them. CDR3 length equals 11 residues. Broader study findings: Most thyroid clonotypes expanded above 0.001 were also detected in blood.

In this sample, this clonotype turned up many times. The antigen remains undetermined. Using RNA transcripts as the source, TCR beta CDR3 regions were amplified. HTBI primers were the set used in a first-round RT-PCR of the TCR CDR3. One entry per CDR3 protein results from TCRdb running MiXCR on the multiplex PCR reads. The sample records nearly 600,000 distinct CDR3 sequences, approximately 15% being singletons. This TCR came from a woman younger than 45 with Graves' hyperthyroidism that later progressed to Graves' ophthalmopathy. Material: blood. J is TRBJ2-7 and V is TRBV28, with a tentative D call TRBD2 (5 bases). CDR3 coding DNA: TGTGCCAGCGAAGGGAGCTACGAGCAGTACTTC. This sequence encodes CASEGSYEQYF.